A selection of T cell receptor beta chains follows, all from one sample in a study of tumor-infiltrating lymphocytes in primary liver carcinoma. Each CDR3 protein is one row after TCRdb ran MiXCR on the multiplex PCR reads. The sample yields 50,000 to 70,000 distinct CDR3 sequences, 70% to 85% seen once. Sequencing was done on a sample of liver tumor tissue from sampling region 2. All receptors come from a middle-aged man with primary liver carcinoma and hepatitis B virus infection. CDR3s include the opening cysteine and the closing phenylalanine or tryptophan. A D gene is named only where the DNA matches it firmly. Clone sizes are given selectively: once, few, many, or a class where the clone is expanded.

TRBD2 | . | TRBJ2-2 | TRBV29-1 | CSVGTSAANTEELFF | TGCAGCGTTGGGACTAGCGCGGCAAACACCGAGGAGCTGTTTTTT
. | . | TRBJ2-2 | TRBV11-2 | CASSLVGWGTGELFF | TGTGCCAGCAGCTTAGTCGGATGGGGCACCGGGGAGCTGTTTTTT
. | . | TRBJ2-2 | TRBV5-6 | CDSRQWGTWELFF | TGTGACAGCAGGCAATGGGGGACCTGGGAGCTGTTTTTT
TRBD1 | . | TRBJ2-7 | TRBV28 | CVSIRTGGSYEQYF | TGCGTCAGCATCCGGACAGGGGGCTCCTATGAGCAGTACTTC
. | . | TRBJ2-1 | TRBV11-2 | CAGSLYRLASEQFF | TGTGCTGGCAGCTTATACCGGCTAGCTAGTGAGCAGTTCTTC
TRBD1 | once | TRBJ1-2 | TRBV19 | CASKRDRGQSYGYTF | TGTGCCAGTAAAAGGGACAGGGGGCAGAGCTATGGCTACACCTTC
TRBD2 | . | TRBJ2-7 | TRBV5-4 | CVSSGGLAGSYEQYF | TGTGTCAGCAGCGGAGGCCTAGCGGGGTCCTACGAGCAGTACTTC
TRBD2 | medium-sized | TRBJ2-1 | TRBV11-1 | CASSLVSSGNSYNEQFF | TGTGCCAGCAGCTTAGTCTCTAGCGGGAACTCCTACAATGAGCAGTTCTTC
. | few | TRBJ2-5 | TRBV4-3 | CASSQGLRETQYF | TGCGCCAGCAGCCAGGGCCTTCGAGAGACCCAGTACTTC
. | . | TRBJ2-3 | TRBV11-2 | CTSNTLQGRPDTQYF | TGTACCAGCAACACGCTACAGGGTCGGCCAGATACGCAGTATTTT
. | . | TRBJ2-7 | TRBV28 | CASILGTYSYYTYEQYF | TGTGCCAGCATCTTGGGCACGTACTCCTATTACACCTACGAGCAGTACTTC
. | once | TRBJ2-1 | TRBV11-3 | CASSSLEQALSYNEQFF | TGTGCCAGCAGCTCCCTGGAGCAGGCTCTCTCCTACAATGAGCAGTTCTTC
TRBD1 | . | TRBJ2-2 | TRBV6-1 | CASRTGVGGAGGLFF | TGTGCCAGCAGGACAGGGGTCGGAGGAGCCGGGGGGCTGTTTTTT
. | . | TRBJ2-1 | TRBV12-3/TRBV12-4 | CATRQGWAGDSNEQLF | TGTGCCACCAGACAGGGGTGGGCGGGGGATTCTAATGAGCAACTCTTC
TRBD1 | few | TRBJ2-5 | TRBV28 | CASTPDRVVETQYF | TGTGCCAGCACGCCGGACAGGGTGGTAGAGACCCAGTACTTC
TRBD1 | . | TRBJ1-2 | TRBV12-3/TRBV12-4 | CASNLGEGANYGYTF | TGTGCCAGCAACCTCGGAGAGGGGGCAAACTATGGCTACACCTTT
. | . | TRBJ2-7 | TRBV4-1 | CANIQDLGGGYEQYF | TGCGCCAACATCCAAGATTTGGGAGGTGGCTACGAGCAGTACTTC
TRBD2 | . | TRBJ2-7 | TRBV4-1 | CASTPGASGAYEQYF | TGCGCCAGCACGCCTGGGGCTAGCGGGGCCTACGAGCAGTACTTC